The TCR beta chain under discussion was sequenced for a study of cytomegalovirus exposure and HLA in healthy donors. CDR1 and CDR2 from the germline V gene are SEHNR and FQNEAQ (reference sequence). There are 11 residues in the CDR3. The V gene lost 10 bases and the J gene lost 5 bases, with 10 bases spanning the gap. This PCR relied on a set of 60 Vbeta primers and 13 Jbeta primers. Sequencing was performed with immunoSEQ multiplex PCR; in TCRdb, only in-frame clones are kept and a portion is missing. In the table there are about 160,000 clones, 70% to 85% of which are singletons. The chain uses TRBV7-9 and TRBJ2-3, with D uncertain. The sequencing input was PBMCs. This TCR was recovered from a man between 40 and 49 years old in good health and CMV-seronegative. CDR3 loop: CATAGEDTQYF. In DNA, the CDR3 is TGTGCCACTGCCGGAGAAGATACGCAGTATTTT.